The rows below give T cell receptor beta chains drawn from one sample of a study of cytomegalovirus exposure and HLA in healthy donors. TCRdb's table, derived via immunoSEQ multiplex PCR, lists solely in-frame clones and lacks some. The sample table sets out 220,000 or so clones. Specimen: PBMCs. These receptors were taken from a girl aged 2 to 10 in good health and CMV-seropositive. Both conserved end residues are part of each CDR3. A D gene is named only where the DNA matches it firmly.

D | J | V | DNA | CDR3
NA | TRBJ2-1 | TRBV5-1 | TGCGCCAGCAGCCTATCCGGGACTCCTTCCTACAATGAGCAGTTCTTC | CASSLSGTPSYNEQFF
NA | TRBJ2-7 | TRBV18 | TGTGCCAGCTCACCACGCCCGGGGGCCTACGAGCAGTACTTC | CASSPRPGAYEQYF
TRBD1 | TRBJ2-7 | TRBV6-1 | TGTGCCAGCAGACCGGGACAGGGCCCCGAGCAGTACTTC | CASRPGQGPEQYF
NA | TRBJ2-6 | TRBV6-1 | TGTGCCAGCAGGGCGGGGGGGGCCAACGTCCTGACTTTC | CASRAGGANVLTF
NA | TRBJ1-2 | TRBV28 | TGTGCCAGCACCTCCCAGAACTATGGCTACACCTTC | CASTSQNYGYTF
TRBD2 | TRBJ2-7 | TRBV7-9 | TGTGCCAGCAGCCGGAGTAGCGGGAGATTTGTCGAGCAGTACTTC | CASSRSSGRFVEQYF
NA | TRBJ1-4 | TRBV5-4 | TGTGCCAGCAGCGGTCCCAGGGATAATGAAAAACTGTTTTTT | CASSGPRDNEKLFF
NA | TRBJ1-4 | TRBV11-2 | TGTGCCAGCAGCTTAGCTTTCTCCGGGAGCAAACTGTTTTTT | CASSLAFSGSKLFF
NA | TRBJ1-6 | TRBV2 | TGTGCCAGCAGGACCTCACCTACAGCCCCACCCCTCCACTTT | CASRTSPTAPPLHF
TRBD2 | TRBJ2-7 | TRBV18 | TGTGCCAGCTCACCACCTAGACCGGGACTAGCGGGAGTGCACGAGCAGTACTTC | CASSPPRPGLAGVHEQYF
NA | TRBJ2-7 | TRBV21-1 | TGTGCCAGCAGCGTTAAGACAGGGTACGAGCAGTACTTC | CASSVKTGYEQYF
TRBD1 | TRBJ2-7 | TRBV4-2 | TGTGCCAGCAGCCAGGGAACAGGGGGACACGAGCAGTACTTC | CASSQGTGGHEQYF
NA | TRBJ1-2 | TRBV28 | TGTGCCAGCAGTCCAGACAGTCCCTATGGCTACACCTTC | CASSPDSPYGYTF
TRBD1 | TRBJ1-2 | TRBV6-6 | TGTGCCAGCGAGAGGTACGGGACAGGGATTTATGGCTACACCTTC | CASERYGTGIYGYTF
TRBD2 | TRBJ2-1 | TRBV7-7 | TGTGCTAGCAGCTTGGAAGCGGGCGGGGGAAATGAGCAGTTCTTC | CASSLEAGGGNEQFF
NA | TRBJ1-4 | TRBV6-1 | TGTGCCAGCAGTGAAAGGAGGCGGGAAAAACTGTTTTTT | CASSERRREKLFF
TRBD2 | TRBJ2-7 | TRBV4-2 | TGTGCCAGCAGCCAAGCTTTTGCGTCGACTAGCGGAACCTACGAGCAGTACTTC | CASSQAFASTSGTYEQYF
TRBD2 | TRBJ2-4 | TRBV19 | TGTGCCAGTAGTAGGGGACTACCTAACATTCAGTACTTC | CASSRGLPNIQYF
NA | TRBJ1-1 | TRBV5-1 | TGCGCCAGCAGCTTGGTGCCAGGCCCGACCGTACCTGAAGCTTTCTTT | CASSLVPGPTVPEAFF
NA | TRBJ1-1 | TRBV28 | TGTGCCAGCAGTCCGCTTAGAGTCCCTGAAGCTTTCTTT | CASSPLRVPEAFF
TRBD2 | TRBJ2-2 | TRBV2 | TGTGCCAGCAGTGACTCCGCGACTAGCAAGAACACCGGGGAGCTGTTTTTT | CASSDSATSKNTGELFF
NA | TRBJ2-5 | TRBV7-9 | TGTGCCAGCAGCTTAACAGTTCGGACAGTCCAAGAGACCCAGTACTTC | CASSLTVRTVQETQYF
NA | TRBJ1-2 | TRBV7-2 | TGTGCCAGCAGCGGCCGGGGAGTCTATGGCTACACCTTC | CASSGRGVYGYTF
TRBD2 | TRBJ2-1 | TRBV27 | TGTGCCAGCAGGGGGGGGATATTCGGGAGCTCCTACAATGAGCAGTTCTTC | CASRGGIFGSSYNEQFF
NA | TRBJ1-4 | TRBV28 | TGTGCCAGCAGTTTGCCGGGGGAGGATGAAAAACTGTTTTTT | CASSLPGEDEKLFF
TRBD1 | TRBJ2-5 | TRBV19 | TGTGCCAGTAGCCAAACAGGGGGCGGAGGAGAGACCCAGTACTTC | CASSQTGGGGETQYF
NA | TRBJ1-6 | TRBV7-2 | TGTGCCAGCAGCTTAGCAATTGGGGGGGCGTTAAGGAATTCACCCCTCCACTTT | CASSLAIGGALRNSPLHF